This is a list of T cell receptor beta chains from one sample in a study of shared clonotypes between healthy human individuals. Clones were read by immunoSEQ multiplex PCR, and TCRdb kept only the in-frame ones, dropping some. The sample lists 2 million to 2.5 million clones, 85% to 95% occurring once. The specimen sequenced was naive CD4+ T cells from PBMCs. The source is a man between 18 and 35 years old in good health. Some clones in this sample may be carry-over from other donors' samples. CDR3s include the opening cysteine and the closing phenylalanine or tryptophan. The order of the fields is J gene, clone size, V gene, D gene, CDR3 DNA, CDR3 protein. D genes are given only for firm matches. Clone size, where shown, is once, few, many, or a class for clones that have expanded.

>TRBJ1-3|-|TRBV11-2|-
TGTGCCAGCAGCCAGGGCTCTGGAAACACCATATATTTT
CASSQGSGNTIYF
>TRBJ1-2|-|TRBV12-5|TRBD1
TGTGCTAGTGGAGCAGGGGGACCTCGCGGCTACACCTTC
CASGAGGPRGYTF
>TRBJ2-3|-|TRBV7-8|-
TGTGCCAGCAGCCCACTAGTCGTCCCAGATACGCAGTATTTT
CASSPLVVPDTQYF
>TRBJ2-2|-|TRBV7-9|TRBD2
TGTGCCAGCAGCTTCGGGCTAGCGGGAGTCGGGAACACCGGGGAGCTGTTTTTT
CASSFGLAGVGNTGELFF
>TRBJ2-7|-|TRBV9|-
TGTGCCAGCAGCGTAGGTGGAAAAGCCTCCTACGAGCAGTACTTC
CASSVGGKASYEQYF
>TRBJ2-3|-|TRBV4-1|-
TGCGCCAGCAGCCAAGGCGGGACTAGCACAGATACGCAGTATTTT
CASSQGGTSTDTQYF
>TRBJ2-7|-|TRBV4-2|-
TGTGCCAGCAGCCGGTCTTTCGGGCGGCAAGCCTACGAGCAGTACTTC
CASSRSFGRQAYEQYF
>TRBJ2-1|-|TRBV18|-
TGTGCCAGCTCACCATATACCCCAGACTCCTACAATGAGCAGTTCTTC
CASSPYTPDSYNEQFF
>TRBJ1-2|-|TRBV27|TRBD1
TGTGCCAGCGGGGGGAACAGGGGGGTAGTGGGCTACACCTTC
CASGGNRGVVGYTF
>TRBJ2-3|-|TRBV6-5|TRBD2
TGTGCCAGCAGTTACTCGCTAGCGGGTCCCCCAGATACGCAGTATTTT
CASSYSLAGPPDTQYF
>TRBJ1-1|few|TRBV29-1|-
TGCAGCGTTGGAGGACGTATGAACACTGAAGCTTTCTTT
CSVGGRMNTEAFF
>TRBJ2-1|-|TRBV28|-
TGTGCCAGCAGTTTAGCGGGGGCCTCCTACAATGAGCAGTTCTTC
CASSLAGASYNEQFF
>TRBJ1-1|-|TRBV6-6|TRBD1
TGTGCCAGCAGGCGGGACAGGGGGGACACTGAAGCTTTCTTT
CASRRDRGDTEAFF
>TRBJ2-1|-|TRBV9|TRBD1
TGTGCCAGCAGCACCCAACGAGTACAGGGGGGCAATGAGCAGTTCTTC
CASSTQRVQGGNEQFF
>TRBJ2-7|-|TRBV10-3|-
TGTGCCATCAGTGAGTCTTTCCTCAGGCCCTCCTACGAGCAGTACTTC
CAISESFLRPSYEQYF
>TRBJ2-5|-|TRBV7-9|-
TGTGCCAGCAGCTTAGGATTATACACGGGGGAGACCCAGTACTTC
CASSLGLYTGETQYF
>TRBJ1-6|-|TRBV4-2|TRBD1
TGTGCCAGCAGCCAAGTCCTTCGGGGACAGCCGAATTCACCCCTCCACTTT
CASSQVLRGQPNSPLHF
>TRBJ1-5|-|TRBV5-1|-
TGCGCCAGCAGCTCCCGGACCGATAGCAATCAGCCCCAGCATTTT
CASSSRTDSNQPQHF
>TRBJ2-1|-|TRBV11-3|TRBD1
TGTGCCAGCAGCTTGCATCCACGGACAGGGGGCTACAATGAGCAGTTCTTC
CASSLHPRTGGYNEQFF
>TRBJ2-1|-|TRBV7-2|-
TGTGCCAGCAGCTTAGGACTAGGGGACAATGAGCAGTTCTTC
CASSLGLGDNEQFF
>TRBJ2-7|-|TRBV15|TRBD1
TGTGCCACCAGCAGGGGACAGGGCCACTACGAGCAGTACTTC
CATSRGQGHYEQYF
>TRBJ2-3|-|TRBV18|-
TGTGCCAGCTCCCGAGACAGTACAGATACGCAGTATTTT
CASSRDSTDTQYF
>TRBJ2-2|-|TRBV5-4|TRBD1
TGTGCCAGCAGAGATGACAGGGGGAACACCGGGGAGCTGTTTTTT
CASRDDRGNTGELFF
>TRBJ2-7|-|TRBV28|TRBD2
TGTGCCAGCGTCCCGGGTGGCGGGAGCTCCTACGAGCAGTACTTC
CASVPGGGSSYEQYF
>TRBJ2-1|-|TRBV6-5|TRBD1
TGTGCCAGCAGTCGAACCCGACAGGGTAGTTATGAGCAGTTCTTC
CASSRTRQGSYEQFF
>TRBJ2-5|-|TRBV30|TRBD2
TGTGCCTGGTCGGGAGGGAACCAAGAGACCCAGTACTTC
CAWSGGNQETQYF
>TRBJ1-2|-|TRBV7-9|TRBD1
TGTGCCAGCAGCCCTGAACCCGGGACAGGCACCACTAACTATGGCTACACCTTC
CASSPEPGTGTTNYGYTF
>TRBJ1-1|-|TRBV10-3|-
TGTGCCATCAGGAAGGGGGACCTGAATATGAACACTGAAGCTTTCTTT
CAIRKGDLNMNTEAFF
>TRBJ1-4|-|TRBV30|TRBD1
TGTGCCTGTACCGGGACAGGGTCCTATAATGAAAAACTGTTTTTT
CACTGTGSYNEKLFF
>TRBJ2-1|-|TRBV18|TRBD2
TGTGCCAGCTCACCACCCGCGGGAGGCCCATACAATGAGCAGTTCTTC
CASSPPAGGPYNEQFF
>TRBJ2-7|few|TRBV6-6|-
TGTGCCAGCGGAAGGGGGGCGCTCAGCTACGAGCAGTACTTC
CASGRGALSYEQYF
>TRBJ1-4|-|TRBV7-8|TRBD1
TGTGCCAGCAGCTCAGGCTTGACAGGGGGCCGTGATCGCGAAAAACTGTTTTTT
CASSSGLTGGRDREKLFF
>TRBJ2-3|-|TRBV29-1|-
TGCAGCGTTGTTAGTGGACTGCTTAAGCGGGATACGCAGTATTTT
CSVVSGLLKRDTQYF
>TRBJ2-1|-|TRBV7-3|TRBD1
TGTGCCAGCAGCTTAGGGGCAGGGGGCCACGATGAGCAGTTCTTC
CASSLGAGGHDEQFF
>TRBJ2-1|-|TRBV30|-
TGTGCCTGGACGGGCCCGGGCAGATACAATGAGCAGTTCTTC
CAWTGPGRYNEQFF
>TRBJ2-3|-|TRBV7-6|TRBD2
TGTGCCAGCAGCTTAGTCCCGGGAGGGGCAGATACGCAGTATTTT
CASSLVPGGADTQYF
>TRBJ2-7|-|TRBV2|TRBD1
TGTGCCAGCGTTAGACAGGGGTACGAGCAGTACTTC
CASVRQGYEQYF
>TRBJ2-5|-|TRBV28|-
TGTGCCACCCAGCTCCGGGAGACCCAGTACTTC
CATQLRETQYF
>TRBJ2-7|-|TRBV28|-
TGTGCCAGCAGTGCCGGTCCAGGGACATGGAACTCCTACGAGCAGTACTTC
CASSAGPGTWNSYEQYF
>TRBJ2-2|-|TRBV9|TRBD1
TGTGCCAGCAGCGTAGGTTGGGGACAGACTAACACCGGGGAGCTGTTTTTT
CASSVGWGQTNTGELFF
>TRBJ2-1|-|TRBV7-3|TRBD2
TGTGCCAGCAGCTCCGCGACTAGCGGGAGACAGTTCTTC
CASSSATSGRQFF
>TRBJ2-1|-|TRBV7-3|TRBD2
TGTGCCAGCAGCTCCGGGGGGTTGTCCTACAATGAGCAGTTCTTC
CASSSGGLSYNEQFF
>TRBJ2-5|-|TRBV5-4|TRBD2
TGTGCCAGCAGCTTGAAGGGACTAGCCGGGGGGACCCAGTACTTC
CASSLKGLAGGTQYF
>TRBJ2-5|-|TRBV7-8|TRBD2
TGTGCCAGCAGCTGGACTAGCGGGAGGGCCCGCGAGACCCAGTACTTC
CASSWTSGRARETQYF
>TRBJ2-2|once|TRBV7-6|TRBD1
TGTGCCAGCAGCACAGACAGGGTTCCCACCGGGGAGCTGTTTTTT
CASSTDRVPTGELFF
>TRBJ2-5|-|TRBV6-6|TRBD1
TGTGCCAGCCGCGGGGGGGACAGGGGGCGTGAGACCCAGTACTTC
CASRGGDRGRETQYF
>TRBJ2-4|-|TRBV28|-
TGTGCCAGCAGTTTAGAAGTTCTAGCCAAAAACATTCAGTACTTC
CASSLEVLAKNIQYF
>TRBJ1-5|once|TRBV6-1|TRBD1
TGTGCCAGCAGTGAAGCAGGACAGGGAGGACAGCCCCAGCATTTT
CASSEAGQGGQPQHF
>TRBJ2-5|-|TRBV9|TRBD2
TGTGCCAGCAGCGTAGTAGCGGGAGGACAGGAGACCCAGTACTTC
CASSVVAGGQETQYF